The 4 T cell receptor beta chains reported below all come from one sample, sequenced in a study of technical replicates of blood from four donors. TCRdb's copy holds only in-frame clones and misses some; the assay was immunoSEQ multiplex PCR. The sample lists roughly 80,000 clones; about 88% were seen once. The sequenced sample consisted of T cells isolated from PBMCs. Receptors originate from a human donor in good health.

The chain links TRBV15 to TRBJ2-3; D is possibly TRBD1 (5 bases). In germline, CDR1 is LNHNV, CDR2 YYDKDF (reference sequence). The CDR3 spans 15 residues. The V gene lost 5 bases and the J gene lost 4 bases, with 16 bases spanning the gap. CDR3 in DNA: TGTGCCACCAGCTCTACAGGTGGTTGGGCAGATACGCAGTATTTT. This encodes CATSSTGGWADTQYF. Looking up the rest from reference TRBV15 and TRBJ2-3 gives the full variable domain: DAMVIQNPRYQVTQFGKPVTLSCSQTLNHNVMYWYQQKSSQAPKLLFHYYDKDFNNEADTPDNFQSRRPNTSFCFLDIRSPGLGDTAMYLCATSSTGGWADTQYFGPGTRLTVL.

The rearrangement links TRBV28 to TRBJ1-2; D possibly corresponds to TRBD1 (5 bases). CDR3 size: 16 residues. With 1 base removed from V and 8 bases from J, the gap between germline ends came to 20 bases. Germline V gene data show CDR1 as MDHEN and CDR2 as SYDVKM. The DNA for the CDR3 is TGTGCCAGCAGTTTATTAGCCAGGGACTCAAGTTTCGGCTACACCTTC. Translation gives CASSLLARDSSFGYTF.

This chain connects TRBV2 to TRBJ2-7; D remains ambiguous. The germline V gene has CDR1 SNHLY and CDR2 FYNNEI. Trimming removed 5 bases at V and 5 bases at J, with 7 bases between. The CDR3 loop spans 11 amino acids. The CDR3 spells CASSPHNEQYF. As DNA, the CDR3 is TGTGCCAGCAGTCCCCACAACGAGCAGTACTTC.

The chain is built from TRBV28 and TRBJ2-7, with TRBD1 matching 7 bases. V was clipped by 6 bases and J by 2 bases; unmatched bases: 10. Germline V gene sequence: CDR1 MDHEN, CDR2 SYDVKM. This CDR3 has 15 amino acids. In nucleotides, the CDR3 is TGTGCCAGCAGGGGCGACAGGGAGATCACCTACGAGCAGTACTTC. Translated: CASRGDREITYEQYF.